The clone carrying this TCR beta chain was seen only a few times. Its specificity is not known. These data come from a study of CD8 T cells in ankylosing spondylitis. Findings and caveats of the study: Enrichment of disease-linked clones was reportedly significant in matched ankylosing spondylitis synovial fluid. Eight highly homologous variants formed a TCR beta motif that appeared characteristic of ankylosing spondylitis blood.

TCRdb reprocessed the 5' RACE reads with MiXCR, giving one entry per CDR3 protein. The sample shows more than 500,000 distinct CDR3 sequences, about 5% of them seen only once. The CDR3 contains 17 residues. The junction had 11 bases not matched to a gene; V was cut back by 2 bases and J by 2 bases. Germline assignment: CDR1 DFQATT and CDR2 SNEGSKA (reference sequence). The rearrangement links TRBV20-1 to TRBJ2-1; 8 nucleotides match TRBD2. Sequencing was done on a sample of blood, either unsorted or a sorted T cell fraction (not recorded which). The receptor's source is a male donor with ankylosing spondylitis. CDR3 bases: TGCAGTGCTAGAACCCTCCTTCGGGGGGGCGCCTACAATGAGCAGTTCTTC. It translates to CSARTLLRGGAYNEQFF.